This T cell receptor (beta chain) was sequenced during a study of blood T cell repertoires in COVID-19. Study overall: Sites in the United States, Italy and Spain provided acute and convalescent COVID-19 samples. T cells, B-cell-depleted T cells, or PBMCs supplied cDNA or gDNA.

Regarding this clone: Its ends do not fully match the called genes, so a read error is possible.

Authors' methods: Estimation of nucleated cell counts was performed using reference gene primer amplification. Data came from immunoSEQ multiplex PCR; TCRdb stores just in-frame clones and leaves some out. V and J calls and clone size come straight from that table; D and trimming were deduced from the DNA. The sample has more than 150,000 clones; 75% to 90% are singletons. Germline CDR1 and CDR2: LGHDT and YNNKEL (reference sequence). The CDR3 is 15 amino acids. The rearrangement uses TRBV3-1 (or the pseudogene TRBV3-2) and TRBJ1-5, with a weak D call TRBD1 (6 bases). Sequencing was performed on peripheral blood. This receptor was taken from a woman aged 60-75 years with acute or convalescent COVID-19. In nucleotides, the CDR3 is TGTGCCAGCACCCAATCGACAGGAAGCAATCAGCCCCAGCATTTT. Amino acids: CASTQSTGSNQPQHF.